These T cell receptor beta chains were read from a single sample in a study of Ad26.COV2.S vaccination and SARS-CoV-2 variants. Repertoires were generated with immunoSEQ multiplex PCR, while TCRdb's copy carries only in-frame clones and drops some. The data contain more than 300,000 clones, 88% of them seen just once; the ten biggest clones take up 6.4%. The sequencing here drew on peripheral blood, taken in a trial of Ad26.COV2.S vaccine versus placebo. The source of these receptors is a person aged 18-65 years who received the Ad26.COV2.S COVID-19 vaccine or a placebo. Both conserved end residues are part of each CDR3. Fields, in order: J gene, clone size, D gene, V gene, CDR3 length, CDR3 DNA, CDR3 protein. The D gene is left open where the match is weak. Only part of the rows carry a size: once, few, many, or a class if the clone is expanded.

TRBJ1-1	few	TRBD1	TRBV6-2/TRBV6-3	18	TGTGCCAGCAGTTATCCCTCGGGACAGGGCGTATCGAACACTGAAGCTTTCTTT	CASSYPSGQGVSNTEAFF
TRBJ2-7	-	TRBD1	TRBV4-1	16	TGCGCCAGCAGCCCGGTTTCTCGTGGACAGGAGTACGAGCAGTACTTC	CASSPVSRGQEYEQYF
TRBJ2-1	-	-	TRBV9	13	TGTGCCAGCAGCGTATCCGGCTACAATGAGCAGTTCTTC	CASSVSGYNEQFF
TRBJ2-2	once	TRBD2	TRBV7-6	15	TGTGCCAGCAGCTTTCAGCGGGAGGTCACCGGGGAGCTGTTTTTT	CASSFQREVTGELFF
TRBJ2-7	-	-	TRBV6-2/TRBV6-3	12	TGTGCCAGCAGTCGGACCAGGCTCGAGCAGTACTTC	CASSRTRLEQYF
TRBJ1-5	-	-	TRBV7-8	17	TGTGCCAGCAGCTTAGTAGCAGGGCCGCATAACAATCAGCCCCAGCATTTT	CASSLVAGPHNNQPQHF
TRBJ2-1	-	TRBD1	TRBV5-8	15	TGTGCCAGCAGCTTCCTGACAGGGTCCTACAATGAGCAGTTCTTC	CASSFLTGSYNEQFF
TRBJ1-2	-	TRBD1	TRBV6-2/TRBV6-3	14	TGTGCCAGCAGTCCAGGGGGCTCTATCTATGGCTACACCTTC	CASSPGGSIYGYTF
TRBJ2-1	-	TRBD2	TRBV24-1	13	TGTGCCACCAGTGACAGGACTAGTAATGAGCAGTTCTTC	CATSDRTSNEQFF
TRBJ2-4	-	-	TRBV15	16	TGTGCCACCAGCAGACCCCTCGGATACGTAGAAAACATTCAGTACTTC	CATSRPLGYVENIQYF
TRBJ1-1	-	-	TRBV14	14	TGTGCCAGCAGCCAAGTTCGGGGAAACACTGAAGCTTTCTTT	CASSQVRGNTEAFF
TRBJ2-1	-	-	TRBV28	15	TGTGCCAGCAGTTTACGGCTAGCGACCTGGAATGAGCAGTTCTTC	CASSLRLATWNEQFF
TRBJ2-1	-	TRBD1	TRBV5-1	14	TGCGCCAGCAGCTCAGGGGGCGCATACAATGAGCAGTTCTTC	CASSSGGAYNEQFF
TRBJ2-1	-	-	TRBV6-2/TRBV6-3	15	TGTGCCAGCAGCCTTCTCCCAAACTCCTACAATGAGCAGTTCTTC	CASSLLPNSYNEQFF
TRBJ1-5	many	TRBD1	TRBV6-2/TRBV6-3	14	TGTGCCAGCACCCCCACAGGGGAACATCAGCCCCAGCATTTT	CASTPTGEHQPQHF
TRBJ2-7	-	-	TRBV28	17	TGTGCCAGCAGCCAATTCGGTCCCTTACAAGACCGGGGCCTGCAGTACTTC	CASSQFGPLQDRGLQYF
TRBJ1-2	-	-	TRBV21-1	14	TGTGCCAGCAGCAATTTGGGACAGATCTATGGCTACACCTTC	CASSNLGQIYGYTF
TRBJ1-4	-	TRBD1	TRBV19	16	TGTGCCAGTAGTATCCTGCCGGGACAGGGAGAAGAAAAACTGTTTTTT	CASSILPGQGEEKLFF
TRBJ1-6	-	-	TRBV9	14	TGTGCCAGCAGCGTTAGGGACACCAATTCACCCCTCCACTTT	CASSVRDTNSPLHF
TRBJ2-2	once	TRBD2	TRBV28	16	TGTGCCAGCAGTTTAGCAGCGGGAGTTGGAACCGGGGAGCTGTTTTTT	CASSLAAGVGTGELFF
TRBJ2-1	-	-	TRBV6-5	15	TGTGCCAGCAGTATAGAGGGAGGATCCTACAATGAGCAGTTCTTC	CASSIEGGSYNEQFF
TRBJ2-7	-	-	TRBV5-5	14	TGTGCCAGCAGTCATGGGACGGGGGCTTACGAGCAGTACTTC	CASSHGTGAYEQYF
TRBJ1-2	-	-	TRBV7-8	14	TGTGCCAGCAGCCAATTAGGGTTTGGATATGGCTACACCTTC	CASSQLGFGYGYTF
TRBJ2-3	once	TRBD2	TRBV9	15	TGTGCCAGCAGCCCCAGCGGGAGGGACACAGATACGCAGTATTTT	CASSPSGRDTDTQYF
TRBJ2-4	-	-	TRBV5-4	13	TGTGCCAGCAGCTTGGACAGGGTGAACATTCAGTACTTC	CASSLDRVNIQYF
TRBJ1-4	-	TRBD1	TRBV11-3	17	TGTGCCAGCAGCTTGGATCGCTGGGACAGGAAAAATGAAAAACTGTTTTTT	CASSLDRWDRKNEKLFF
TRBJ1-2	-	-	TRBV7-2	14	TGTGCCAGCAGTGACAGTCGCGCTAACTATGGCTACACCTTC	CASSDSRANYGYTF
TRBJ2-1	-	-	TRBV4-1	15	TGCGCCAGCAGCCAAACGGGAGCTTCCTACAATGAGCAGTTCTTC	CASSQTGASYNEQFF
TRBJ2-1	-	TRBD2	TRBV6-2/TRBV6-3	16	TGTGCCAGCAGCCCCACCGGGACTAGCGGGAGCGGGGAACAGTTCTTC	CASSPTGTSGSGEQFF
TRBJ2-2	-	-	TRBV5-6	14	TGTGCCAGCAGCCCCGGGACCGCAGGCGGGGAGCTGTTTTTT	CASSPGTAGGELFF
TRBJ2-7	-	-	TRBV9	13	TGTGCCAGCTCGACAGGTCCTACCTACGAGCAGTACTTC	CASSTGPTYEQYF
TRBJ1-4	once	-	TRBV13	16	TGTGCCAGCAGCCGCTACACCAGGGCAACTAATGAAAAACTGTTTTTT	CASSRYTRATNEKLFF
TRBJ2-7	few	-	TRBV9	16	TGTGCCAGCAGCCCCGATCTGGTAGCGGCCCGCTACGAGCAGTACTTC	CASSPDLVAARYEQYF
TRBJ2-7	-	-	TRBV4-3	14	TGCGCCAGCAGCCAAGTTGCCCAGGGGCACGAGCAGTACTTC	CASSQVAQGHEQYF
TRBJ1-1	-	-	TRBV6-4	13	TGTGCCAGCAGGGCTGGGTTGAACACTGAAGCTTTCTTT	CASRAGLNTEAFF
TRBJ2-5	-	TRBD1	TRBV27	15	TGTGCCAGCAGTTCACCGGGACAGGGTTCTGAGACCCAGTACTTC	CASSSPGQGSETQYF
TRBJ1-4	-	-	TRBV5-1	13	TGCGCCAGCAGCTTGGGCCTCGGGGAAAAACTGTTTTTT	CASSLGLGEKLFF
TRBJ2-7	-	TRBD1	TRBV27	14	TGTGCCAGCAGTACCCGGGACAGCCTGCGTGAGCAGTACTTC	CASSTRDSLREQYF
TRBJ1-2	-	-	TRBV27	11	TGTGCCAGTGGTTATACCTATGGCTACACCTTC	CASGYTYGYTF
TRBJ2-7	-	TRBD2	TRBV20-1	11	TGCAGTGGGGGGGAGGGGCACGAGCAGTACTTC	CSGGEGHEQYF
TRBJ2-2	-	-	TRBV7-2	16	TGTGCCAGCAGCTTAAGTTCGGGGGGCTGGGCCGGGGAGCTGTTTTTT	CASSLSSGGWAGELFF